The T cell receptor (beta chain) described here comes from a study of blood T cells in healthy people across ages. A J-beta primer mix and a sample-barcoded 5' primer were used in a second PCR of roughly 6 to 11 cycles. MiXCR was run by TCRdb on the 5' RACE reads, yielding one entry per CDR3 protein. The table records hundreds of thousands of distinct CDR3 sequences, roughly 60% of them present only once. The CDR3 extends over 18 amino acids. The sample was blood. This TCR was recovered from a man aged 30 to 39 in good health. The chain is built from TRBV12-3 or TRBV12-4 and TRBJ2-1, with 10 positions matching TRBD2. TRBJ2-7 explains the end of the DNA better; the J call may be wrong. In nucleotides, the CDR3 is TGTGCCAGCAGTTTAGATCCGGTTAGCGGGGGGCCCTACAATGAGCAGTACTTC. Its translation: CASSLDPVSGGPYNEQYF.